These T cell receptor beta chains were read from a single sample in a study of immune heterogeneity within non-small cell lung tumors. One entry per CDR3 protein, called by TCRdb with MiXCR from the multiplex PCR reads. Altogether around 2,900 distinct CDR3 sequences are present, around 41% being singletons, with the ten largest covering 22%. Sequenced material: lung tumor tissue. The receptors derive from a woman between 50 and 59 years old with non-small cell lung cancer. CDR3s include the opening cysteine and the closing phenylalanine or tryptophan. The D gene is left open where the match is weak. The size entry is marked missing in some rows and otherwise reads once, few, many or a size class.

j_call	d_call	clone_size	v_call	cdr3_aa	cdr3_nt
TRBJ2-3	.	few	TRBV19	CASSKRQDTQYF	TGTGCCAGTAGCAAACGACAGGATACGCAGTATTTT
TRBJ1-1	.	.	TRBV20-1	CSATPEESAEAFF	TGCAGTGCTACCCCAGAGGAGAGCGCTGAAGCTTTCTTT
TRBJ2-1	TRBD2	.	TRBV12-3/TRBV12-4	CASGGTGEQFF	TGTGCCTCGGGGGGAACGGGGGAGCAGTTCTTC
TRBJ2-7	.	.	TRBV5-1	CASSLNQDSSYEQYF	TGCGCCAGCAGCTTGAACCAGGACAGCTCCTACGAGCAGTACTTC
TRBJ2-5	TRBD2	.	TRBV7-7	CASSLEGGVRTQYF	TGTGCTAGCAGCTTAGAGGGAGGGGTGAGGACCCAGTACTTC
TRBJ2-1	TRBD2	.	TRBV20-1	CSARSGTSGSCEQFF	TGCAGTGCCCGGTCTGGGACTAGCGGGAGCTGTGAGCAGTTCTTC
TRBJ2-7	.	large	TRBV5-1	CASSLGGGGQTTYEQYF	TGCGCCAGCAGCTTGGGGGGAGGGGGACAGACGACCTACGAGCAGTACTTC
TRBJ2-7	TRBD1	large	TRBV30	CAWNKGAGEQYF	TGTGCCTGGAATAAGGGGGCAGGCGAGCAGTACTTC
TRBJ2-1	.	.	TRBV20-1	CSARDYSSYNEQFF	TGCAGTGCTAGAGATTACTCCTCCTACAATGAGCAGTTCTTC
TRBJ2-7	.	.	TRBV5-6	CASSFSNLAGMTYEQYF	TGTGCCAGCAGCTTTTCTAATCTTGCAGGGATGACCTACGAGCAGTACTTC
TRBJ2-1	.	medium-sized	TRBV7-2	CASSSRGADYNEQFF	TGTGCCAGCAGCTCGCGGGGAGCGGACTACAATGAGCAGTTCTTC
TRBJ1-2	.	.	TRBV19	CASSREGETYGYTF	TGTGCCAGTAGTAGAGAAGGGGAGACGTATGGCTACACCTTC
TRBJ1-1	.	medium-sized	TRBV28	CASSAWDGTLNTEAFF	TGTGCCAGCAGTGCGTGGGACGGGACCCTGAACACTGAAGCTTTCTTT
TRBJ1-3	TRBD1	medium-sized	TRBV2	CAKSTGNSGNTIYF	TGTGCCAAGTCGACAGGGAACTCTGGAAACACCATATATTTT
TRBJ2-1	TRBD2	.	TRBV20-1	CSARGPTSGGELNEQFF	TGCAGTGCTAGAGGGCCGACTAGCGGGGGAGAGCTTAATGAGCAGTTCTTC
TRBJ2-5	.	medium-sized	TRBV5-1	CASSLFQDGTQYF	TGCGCCAGCAGCTTGTTCCAAGACGGGACCCAGTACTTC
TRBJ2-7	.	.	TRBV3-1	CASSHIQGRSREQYF	TGTGCCAGCAGCCATATTCAGGGCAGGTCTCGAGAGCAGTACTTC
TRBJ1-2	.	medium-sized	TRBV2	CASSEKEFYTF	TGTGCCAGCAGTGAAAAGGAATTCTACACCTTC
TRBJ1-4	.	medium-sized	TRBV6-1	CASSEAPGEDEKLFF	TGTGCCAGCAGTGAAGCTCCAGGGGAAGATGAAAAACTGTTTTTT
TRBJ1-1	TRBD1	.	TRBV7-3	CASSLNRGTSEAFF	TGTGCCAGCAGCTTAAACAGGGGGACTTCTGAAGCTTTCTTT
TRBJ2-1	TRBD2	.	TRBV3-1	CASSPTDSGSQEFF	TGTGCCAGCAGCCCAACCGATAGCGGGAGTCAGGAGTTCTTC
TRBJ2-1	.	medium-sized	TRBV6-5	CASSYTWGGGLDEQFF	TGTGCCAGCAGTTACACGTGGGGGGGGGGCCTGGATGAGCAGTTCTTC
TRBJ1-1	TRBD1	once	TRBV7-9	CASKQGGVTEAFF	TGTGCCAGTAAGCAGGGGGGTGTAACTGAAGCTTTCTTT
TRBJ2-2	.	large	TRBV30	CAWSFSGNTGELFF	TGTGCCTGGAGTTTTAGCGGAAACACCGGGGAGCTGTTTTTT
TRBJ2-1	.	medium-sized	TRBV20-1	CSAPKLSNEQFF	TGCAGTGCCCCTAAACTGAGCAATGAGCAGTTCTTC
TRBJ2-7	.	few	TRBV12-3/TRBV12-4	CASSLVGSGQQYF	TGTGCCAGCAGTTTAGTAGGGTCTGGCCAGCAGTACTTC
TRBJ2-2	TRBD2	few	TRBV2	CASSDLAGGTGELFF	TGTGCCAGCAGTGATTTAGCGGGAGGCACCGGGGAGCTGTTTTTT
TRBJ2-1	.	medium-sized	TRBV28	CASRTQGGGKFF	TGTGCCAGCAGGACCCAAGGGGGAGGGAAGTTCTTC
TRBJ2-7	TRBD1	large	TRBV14	CASSQEGRDRGDEQYF	TGTGCCAGCAGCCAAGAAGGGAGGGACAGGGGTGACGAGCAGTACTTC
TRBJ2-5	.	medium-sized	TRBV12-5	CASGLFPEETQYF	TGTGCTAGTGGTTTATTTCCGGAGGAGACCCAGTACTTC
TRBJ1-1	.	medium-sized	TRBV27	CASSQEGQGGRTEAFF	TGTGCCAGCAGTCAGGAGGGGCAGGGAGGGAGGACTGAAGCTTTCTTT
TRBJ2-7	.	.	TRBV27	CASSLSGTITEQYF	TGTGCCAGCAGTTTATCGGGGACAATAACCGAGCAGTACTTC
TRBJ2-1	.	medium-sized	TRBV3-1	CASSQDSEVNEQFF	TGTGCCAGCAGCCAAGATTCAGAGGTCAATGAGCAGTTCTTC
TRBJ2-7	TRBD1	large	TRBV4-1	CASSQDPGGQGYEQYF	TGCGCCAGCAGCCAAGATCCTGGGGGACAGGGGTACGAGCAGTACTTC
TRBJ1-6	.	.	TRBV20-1	CSATPLNSPLHF	TGCAGTGCTACCCCCCTGAATTCACCCCTCCACTTT
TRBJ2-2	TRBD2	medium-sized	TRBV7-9	CASSLSGGEAGELFF	TGTGCCAGCAGCTTATCGGGGGGAGAGGCCGGGGAGCTGTTTTTT
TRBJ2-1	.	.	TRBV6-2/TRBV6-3	CASRLGTPAGNEQFF	TGTGCCAGCAGACTTGGGACTCCAGCAGGGAATGAGCAGTTCTTC